This passage covers 25 T cell receptor beta chains from one sample sequenced in a study of T cell repertoires in cytomegalovirus infection. TCRdb called the reads again in MiXCR, with one record for every CDR3 protein. The data contain approximately 990,000 distinct CDR3 sequences, 30% to 40% of them singletons. Their recognized antigens are unknown. The source was cultured CD8+ T cells from PBMCs, collected from culture after CMV antigen stimulation. These TCRs come from a human donor in good health (CMV status not recorded). Some clones in this sample may be carry-over from other donors' samples.

This sequence joins TRBV10-3 and TRBJ2-6; 10 nucleotides line up with TRBD1. The junction had 9 bases not matched to a gene; V was cut back by 7 bases and J by 3 bases. This CDR3 region has 17 residues. Germline CDR1 and CDR2: ENHRY and SYGVKD. The CDR3 nucleotides read TGTGCCATCACCCCGGGACAGGGGTCCCTTGGGGCCAACGTCCTGACTTTC. Its protein product is CAITPGQGSLGANVLTF.

This chain's CDR3 is CASFGTSGGTFNEQYF. The CDR3 nucleotides read TGTGCCAGCTTTGGGACTAGCGGGGGGACATTTAACGAGCAGTACTTC. The rearrangement uses TRBV27 and TRBJ2-7; 15 positions agree with TRBD2. The V segment lost 8 bases and the J segment 5 bases; nucleotides outside the gene matches: 10. The CDR3 has 16 amino acids. CDR1 MNHEY and CDR2 SMNVEV come from the germline V gene (reference sequence).

In the case of this clonotype: This could be a read error, since a much larger clone is one nucleotide away. The chain combines TRBV12-3 or TRBV12-4 with TRBJ2-7; no definite D call. The V gene lost 1 base and the J gene lost 5 bases, with 9 bases spanning the gap. This CDR3 spans 13 amino acids. The CDR3 protein is CASSLVKYDEQYF. The CDR3 coding sequence is TGTGCCAGCAGTTTAGTGAAGTACGACGAGCAGTACTTC.

The V call is TRBV7-3, the J call TRBJ1-1; D is possibly TRBD1 (5 bases). Trimming removed 7 bases at V and 4 bases at J, with 16 bases between. Germline-derived CDR1 and CDR2 are SGHTA and FQGTGA. The CDR3 runs 14 residues. CDR3 bases: TGTGCCAGCAAAAGGGACGGATCGGGCACTGAAGCTTTCTTT. It translates to CASKRDGSGTEAFF.

This clonotype was observed a single time. The chain joins TRBV24-1 to TRBJ1-1; TRBD1 is a possible D gene (6 bases). CDR1 is KGHDR and CDR2 is SFDVKD in the germline V gene. This CDR3 spans 13 amino acids. Trimming left V 4 bases short and J 5 bases short, with 10 bases between. In nucleotides, the CDR3 is TGTGCCACCAGTGACCCTAGGGGGACTGAAGCTTTCTTT. This gives the protein CATSDPRGTEAFF.

In nucleotides, the CDR3 is TGTGCCAGTAGACAGGGTTTCGGCGGCACTGAAGCTTTCTTT. It codes for CASRQGFGGTEAFF. The chain has TRBV6-1 and TRBJ1-1, with 7 bases that match TRBD1. Trimming at V came to 9 bases and at J to 4 bases, leaving 11 bases not matched to a gene. This CDR3 comprises 14 residues. Germline V gene data show CDR1 as MNHNS and CDR2 as SASEGT.

This clonotype was detected a few times. The V gene is TRBV19, the J gene TRBJ2-1; D is unresolved. The CDR3 runs 17 residues. The germline V and J ends were trimmed by 0 bases and 0 bases, with 12 bases remaining between them. Germline loops: CDR1 LNHDA, CDR2 SQIVND (reference sequence). Here the CDR3 reads CASSIDGKRSSYNEQFF. CDR3 DNA sequence: TGTGCCAGTAGTATAGATGGGAAAAGGAGCTCCTACAATGAGCAGTTCTTC.

The chain couples TRBV6-2 or TRBV6-3 to TRBJ2-5; D gene uncertain. CDR1 is MNHEY, CDR2 SVGEGT, per germline. The CDR3 runs 10 residues. The germline V and J ends were trimmed by 8 bases and 4 bases, with 5 bases remaining between them. In DNA form, the CDR3 reads TGTGCCAGCGAGCGAGAGACCCAGTACTTC. This codes for CASERETQYF.

In this sample, this clonotype turned up a few times. A single base separates this from a much larger clone, so it may be a read error. The J gene is TRBJ2-3, the V gene TRBV27; D remains ambiguous. CDR1 is MNHEY and CDR2 is SMNVEV in the germline V gene (reference sequence). The CDR3 has 13 amino acids. V shed 3 bases and J shed 4 bases, with 8 bases lying between them. The CDR3 loop is CASSFGRPDTQYF. The CDR3 DNA reads as TGTGCCAGCAGTTTTGGGCGGCCAGATACGCAGTATTTT.

Comments on this clonotype: Relative to the germline gene, one junction end is altered; a read error may explain this. V and J are TRBV7-7 and TRBJ2-7; no clear D. This CDR3 is built from 15 residues. Germline assignment: CDR1 SSHAT and CDR2 FNYEAQ (reference sequence). The CDR3 DNA reads as TGTGCTAGCAGCTCCGGCGCCGGGCCCACCTACGAGCAGTACTTC. Protein sequence: CASSSGAGPTYEQYF.

The chain couples TRBV5-6 to TRBJ2-7; D may be TRBD2 (5 bases). CDR1 is SGHDT and CDR2 is YYEEEE in the germline V gene. The CDR3 is made up of 17 amino acids. V was pared by 4 bases and J by 0 bases, with 20 bases between. The CDR3 DNA sequence: TGTGCCAGCAGCGCGGGTCTTGTTTTTCTTTCCTCCTACGAGCAGTACGTC. This sequence encodes CASSAGLVFLSSYEQYV.

This chain links TRBV10-3 with TRBJ1-6; D gene unclear. Germline CDR1 reads ENHRY; CDR2 reads SYGVKD. The CDR3 consists of 16 residues. V dropped 2 bases and J dropped 6 bases, with 14 bases sitting between them. CDR3 DNA: TGTGCCATCAGTGAGCCTAGTACAGAGACTAATTCACCCCTCCACTTT. It yields the protein CAISEPSTETNSPLHF.

At least ten counts were recorded for this clonotype. This chain links TRBV7-2 with TRBJ1-1; 7 bases agree with TRBD1. Per germline, CDR1 SGHTA and CDR2 FQGNSA. This CDR3 has 14 amino acids. V was clipped by 7 bases and J by 0 bases; unmatched bases: 5. The CDR3 protein is CASTTGQLNTEAFF. The CDR3 region has the DNA TGTGCCAGCACAACGGGACAGTTGAACACTGAAGCTTTCTTT.

The chain employs TRBV6-2 or TRBV6-3 and TRBJ2-1; no clear D. V was cut by 0 bases and J by 3 bases, with 9 bases left in between. CDR1 MNHEY and CDR2 SVGEGT come from the germline V gene. The CDR3 loop spans 15 amino acids. The CDR3 DNA is TGTGCCAGCAGTTACTCGCTAGATGACTACAATGAGCAGTTCTTC. Translated: CASSYSLDDYNEQFF.

Remarks on this clonotype: A much more abundant neighbour one base away suggests this may be a read error. The V call is TRBV7-6, the J call TRBJ2-7, with D perhaps matching TRBD1 (9 bases). The germline V gene has CDR1 SGHVS and CDR2 FNYEAQ. The CDR3 loop spans 15 amino acids. The CDR3 coding sequence is TGTGCCAACAGCGGGGGTCGGACAGGGGTCGACGAGCAGTACTTC. Amino acids: CANSGGRTGVDEQYF.

The chain links TRBV7-6 to TRBJ2-5; D is unclear. Trimming took off 4 bases at V and 8 bases at J, with 8 bases between the two ends. CDR3 size: 11 residues. The germline V gene encodes CDR1 SGHVS and CDR2 FNYEAQ. The CDR3 is CASSWAATQYF. The CDR3 DNA reads as TGTGCCAGCAGCTGGGCGGCAACCCAGTACTTC.

This clonotype was counted at least ten times. The chain uses TRBV7-6 and TRBJ2-2; TRBD1 matches 8 bases. CDR1 is SGHVS, CDR2 FNYEAQ, per germline. The J segment lost 6 bases and the V segment lost 3 bases, leaving 9 bases of the junction unmatched. This CDR3 comprises 16 residues. This CDR3 is CASSLLRTGPAGELFF. CDR3 sequence (DNA): TGTGCCAGCAGCTTGCTTAGGACAGGGCCGGCCGGGGAGCTGTTTTTT.

This clonotype showed up just a few times. Germline is not matched at one junction end, which may reflect a read error. This sequence joins TRBV3-1 and TRBJ1-1; D perhaps matches TRBD1 (6 bases). The CDR3 spans 15 residues. The V gene's germline CDR1 is LGHDT and CDR2 YNNKEL (reference sequence). CDR3 residues: CASSQARGGDTEAFF. The CDR3 DNA reads as TGTGCCAGCAGCCAAGCGAGGGGCGGGGACACTGAGGCTTTCTTT.

This clonotype came up many times. The rearrangement uses TRBV7-2 and TRBJ2-1; D unclear. Per the germline V gene, CDR1 is SGHTA and CDR2 is FQGNSA. V lost 4 bases to trimming and J lost 4 bases, with 17 bases between them. CDR3 length: 16 residues. CDR3 amino acids: CASSSLRNPKYNEQFF. The DNA for the CDR3 is TGTGCCAGCAGCTCACTCCGGAACCCCAAATACAATGAGCAGTTCTTC. The full variable domain, its missing parts supplied by reference TRBV7-2 and TRBJ2-1, is GAGVSQSPSNKVTEKGKDVELRCDPISGHTALYWYRQSLGQGLEFLIYFQGNSAPDKSGLPSDRFSAERTGGSVSTLTIQRTQQEDSAVYLCASSSLRNPKYNEQFFGPGTRLTVL.

J is TRBJ2-1 and V is TRBV4-2; possible D gene TRBD2, 7 bases. The CDR3 is 16 residues long. Trimming removed 0 bases from V and 7 bases from J, with 16 bases in between. Germline CDR1 reads LGHNA; CDR2 reads YNFKEQ. In nucleotides, the CDR3 is TGTGCCAGCAGCCAAGATCGGTGGGGGGGCCAGAATGAGCAGTTCTTC. Protein product: CASSQDRWGGQNEQFF.

The gene calls are TRBV27 and TRBJ1-1; D gene unclear. The ends were cut back, 2 bases at V and 0 bases at J, with 10 bases in the middle. Germline CDR1 is MNHEY and CDR2 is SMNVEV (reference sequence). CDR3 size: 15 residues. CDR3: CASSLPWGVNTEAFF. The CDR3, as DNA: TGTGCCAGCAGTTTACCTTGGGGTGTGAACACTGAAGCTTTCTTT.

As regards this clonotype: At one of its ends the junction is not consistent with the germline gene, which may arise from a read error. This chain uses TRBV5-4 with TRBJ1-1; D ambiguous. The CDR3 runs 13 residues. Germline V lookup: CDR1 SGHNT, CDR2 YYREEE (reference sequence). This CDR3 reads CASRPTLNTKAFF. The DNA for the CDR3 is TGTGCCAGCAGACCGACACTGAACACTAAAGCTTTCTTT.

This clonotype came up a few times. CDR3 nucleotide sequence: TGTGCCAGCAGTGAAGAGGTTTCACCACCCGAGACCCAGTACTTC. As protein: CASSEEVSPPETQYF. The genes are TRBV2 and TRBJ2-5; D not certain. Trimming shortened V by 1 base and J by 5 bases, and 14 bases separated the two germline ends. Germline CDR1 is SNHLY and CDR2 is FYNNEI. This CDR3 has 15 amino acids.

V gene TRBV6-8 combines with J gene TRBJ1-1; D might be TRBD1 (5 bases). Germline V gives CDR1 MNHGY, CDR2 SAAAGT. Between the trimmed V and J ends, which lost 1 base and 0 bases, there was a span of 6 bases. The CDR3 consists of 14 residues. The DNA for the CDR3 is TGTGCCAGCAGTTACTGGGACTTGAACACTGAAGCTTTCTTT. Translated: CASSYWDLNTEAFF.

In this sample, this clonotype turned up many times. The chain has TRBV12-3 or TRBV12-4 and TRBJ2-2; 8 bases match TRBD1. Trimming cost V 6 bases and J 5 bases; bases outside gene matches: 8. The CDR3 loop spans 15 amino acids. The CDR3 nucleotides read TGTGCCAGCAGCCGACGGACAGGGTATACCGGGGAGCTGTTTTTT. This sequence encodes CASSRRTGYTGELFF.